This TCR beta chain was recovered during a study of blood T cell repertoires in COVID-19. In the study overall: The origin of the acute and convalescent COVID-19 samples was the United States, Italy and Spain. PBMCs, B-cell-depleted T cells, or T cells were the source of the cDNA or gDNA that made up the material.

Under the authors' procedure: The authors estimated nucleated cell counts from reference gene primer amplification. Sequencing used immunoSEQ multiplex PCR; TCRdb keeps in-frame clones, though not all of them. V, J and clone size are those of that table, while D and trimming were read from the DNA. The sample includes 300,000 to 400,000 clones, 65% to 85% of them seen just once. V gave up 5 bases and J gave up 8 bases; unmatched junction bases: 7. CDR1 MNHEY and CDR2 SVGAGI come from the germline V gene. The CDR3 extends over 14 amino acids. Sequencing was done on a sample of peripheral blood. V usage is TRBV6-5 and J usage is TRBJ1-4, with TRBD1 matching over 8 bases. The receptor's source is a man younger than 40 with active or convalescent COVID-19. The CDR3 DNA is TGTGCCAGCAGTCCCAGGGGGCTTGGAGAAAAACTGTTTTTT. This sequence encodes CASSPRGLGEKLFF.